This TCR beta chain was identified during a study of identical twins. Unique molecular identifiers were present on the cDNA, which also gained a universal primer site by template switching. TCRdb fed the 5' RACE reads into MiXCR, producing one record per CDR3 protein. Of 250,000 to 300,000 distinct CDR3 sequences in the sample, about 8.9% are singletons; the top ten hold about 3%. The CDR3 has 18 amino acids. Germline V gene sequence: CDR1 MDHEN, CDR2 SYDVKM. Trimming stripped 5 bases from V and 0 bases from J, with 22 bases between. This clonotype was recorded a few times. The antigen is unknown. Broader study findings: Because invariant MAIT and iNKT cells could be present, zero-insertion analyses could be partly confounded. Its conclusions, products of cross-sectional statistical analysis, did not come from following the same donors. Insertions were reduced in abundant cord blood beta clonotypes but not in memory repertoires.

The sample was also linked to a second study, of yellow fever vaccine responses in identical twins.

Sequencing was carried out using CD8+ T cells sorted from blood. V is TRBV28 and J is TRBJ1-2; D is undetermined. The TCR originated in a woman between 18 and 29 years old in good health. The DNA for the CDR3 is TGTGCCAGCAGTGATACCCACCAACCGGGCGGATCTAACTATGGCTACACCTTC. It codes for CASSDTHQPGGSNYGYTF.